Sequencing of this TCR beta chain was carried out in a study of blood T cell repertoires in COVID-19. The wider study: The origin of the acute and convalescent COVID-19 samples was the United States, Italy and Spain. The analysed material was cDNA or gDNA that came from T cells, B-cell-depleted T cells, or PBMCs.

Germline V gene lookup returns CDR1 LGHDT and CDR2 YNNKEL (reference sequence). The CDR3 is made up of 17 amino acids. V lost 1 base and J 2 bases, leaving 14 bases between the germline ends. Per the original methods: Nucleated cell number was recorded as an estimate derived from reference gene primer amplification. Generated by immunoSEQ multiplex PCR, the TCRdb table keeps only in-frame clones and is missing some. V, J and clone size were drawn from that table, and D and trimming were deduced from the DNA. The repertoire holds 140,000 to 150,000 clones, with around four fifths as singletons. This sequence joins TRBV3-1 (or the pseudogene TRBV3-2) and TRBJ2-2; a possible D gene is TRBD2 (6 bases). The TCR comes from a human donor in a cohort sampled during active COVID-19. The specimen sequenced was peripheral blood. The CDR3, as DNA: TGTGCCAGCAGCCAAGTACGAGGGGCGGGAAACACCGGGGAGCTGTTTTTT. This codes for CASSQVRGAGNTGELFF.